Listed here are 10 T cell receptor beta chains from one sample, sequenced in a study of cytomegalovirus exposure and HLA in healthy donors. The PCR was carried out with 60 Vbeta primers and 13 Jbeta primers. Only in-frame clones appear in the TCRdb table, and some are missing; sequencing was by immunoSEQ multiplex PCR. The sample has roughly 150,000 clones; around 85% are singletons. The sample taken for sequencing was PBMCs. The receptor set was obtained from a male donor in good health and CMV-seronegative.

The chain is built from TRBV7-9 and TRBJ1-2; 7 positions agree with TRBD1. The V segment lost 5 bases and the J segment 10 bases; nucleotides outside the gene matches: 10. The germline CDR1 and CDR2 sequences are SEHNR and FQNEAQ (reference sequence). This CDR3 has 13 amino acids. The CDR3 DNA reads TGTGCCAGCAGCGCCACGGGACAGACCAACTACACCTTC. This encodes CASSATGQTNYTF. Based on the CDR3 plus reference TRBV7-9 and TRBJ1-2, the full variable domain is DTGVSQNPRHKITKRGQNVTFRCDPISEHNRLYWYRQTLGQGPEFLTYFQNEAQLEKSRLLSDRFSAERPKGSFSTLEIQRTEQGDSAMYLCASSATGQTNYTFGSGTRLTVV.

V usage is TRBV7-2 and J usage is TRBJ2-7; a weak D match, TRBD1 (5 bases). The germline V gene encodes CDR1 SGHTA and CDR2 FQGNSA. The CDR3 is made up of 14 amino acids. The V end lost 2 bases, the J end lost 6 bases, and 14 bases lay between the germline ends. In DNA, the CDR3 is TGTGCCAGCAGCTTAAGGCAGGGTTTCGGCGAGCAGTACTTC. Amino acids: CASSLRQGFGEQYF.

In this sample, this clone turned up once. The chain combines TRBV6-6 with TRBJ1-6, with D hard to call. This CDR3 has 13 residues. Germline CDR1 MNHNY, CDR2 SVGAGI (reference sequence). V gave up 7 bases and J gave up 7 bases, with 11 bases separating them. The CDR3 DNA is TGTGCCAGCAACCGGGGTAGGAATTCACCCCTCCACTTT. It codes for CASNRGRNSPLHF.

This chain uses TRBV13 with TRBJ2-5; D possibly corresponds to TRBD2 (6 bases). The DNA end is a closer match to TRBJ2-7, so the J assignment may be wrong. The germline gives CDR1 PRHDT, CDR2 FYEKMQ (reference sequence). This CDR3 spans 16 amino acids. DNA of the CDR3: TGTGCCAGCAGCTTAGGGACGGGACTCAGCTCCTACGAGCAGTACTTC. It codes for CASSLGTGLSSYEQYF.

In its sample, this clone was seen a few times. The chain joins TRBV10-1 to TRBJ2-7; 10 nucleotides line up with TRBD2. V was pared by 0 bases and J by 6 bases, with 5 bases of the junction left unmatched. The CDR3 has 15 residues. Germline CDR1 reads WNHNN; CDR2 reads SYGVQD (reference sequence). The CDR3 nucleotides read TGCGCCAGCAGTGAGTCGGCTAGCGGGGGTACCGAGCAGTACTTC. Translating gives CASSESASGGTEQYF.

This chain uses TRBV19 with TRBJ1-5; D uncertain. Trimming took off 5 bases at V and 0 bases at J, with 5 bases between the two ends. Germline V gives CDR1 LNHDA, CDR2 SQIVND (reference sequence). The CDR3 spans 13 residues. For the CDR3, the DNA is TGTGCCAGTAGTGCGGATAGCAATCAGCCCCAGCATTTT. Protein sequence: CASSADSNQPQHF.

The V and J genes are TRBV19 and TRBJ1-1, with D unclear. The CDR3 is 13 amino acids. Germline CDR1 is LNHDA and CDR2 is SQIVND (reference sequence). Trimming took 4 bases from V and 1 from J, leaving 7 bases between them. The CDR3, as DNA: TGTGCCAGTAGTAGTACGAGGAACACTGAAGCTTTCTTT. Translated: CASSSTRNTEAFF.

J is TRBJ1-4 and V is TRBV15, with TRBD1 as a possible D gene (6 bases). The CDR3 length is 14 residues. With 0 bases removed from V and 5 bases from J, the gap between germline ends came to 7 bases. Per the germline V gene, CDR1 is LNHNV and CDR2 is YYDKDF (reference sequence). CDR3 amino acids: CATSREQGNEKLFF. DNA for the CDR3: TGTGCCACCAGCAGAGAACAGGGAAATGAAAAACTGTTTTTT.

The chain couples TRBV4-2 to TRBJ1-4; no definite D call. Germline CDR1 LGHNA, CDR2 YNFKEQ. This CDR3 spans 17 amino acids. Deletions cut 4 bases from V and 4 bases from J, with 19 bases between. In nucleotides, the CDR3 is TGTGCCAGCAGCCTCGGTGGTCGGAGCGGAGATAATGAAAAACTGTTTTTT. This codes for CASSLGGRSGDNEKLFF.

This chain connects TRBV30 to TRBJ1-6; D may be TRBD1 (5 bases). This CDR3 comprises 16 residues. The germline V gene encodes CDR1 GTSNPN and CDR2 SVGIG (reference sequence). The ends were cut back, 3 bases at V and 0 bases at J, with 12 bases in the middle. The DNA of the CDR3 is TGTGCCTGGAGCCTATTGGGGGGCTCCTATAATTCACCCCTCCACTTT. Its protein is CAWSLLGGSYNSPLHF.